The T cell receptor beta chain under discussion was sequenced for a study of cytomegalovirus exposure and HLA in healthy donors. Study details: There were 117 million unique TCR beta sequences, drawn from around 180 million T cells, in an earlier analysis.

A multiplex PCR was run with 60 Vbeta primers and 13 Jbeta primers. Libraries were prepared by immunoSEQ multiplex PCR; TCRdb keeps only in-frame clonotypes and omits some of them. The sample has over 60,000 clones; 75% are singletons. About this clone: What it binds is unknown.

General observations from the study: When the data were analyzed later, several of the most significant clusters appeared to be linked to common viral pathogens.

The germline CDR1 and CDR2 sequences are LNHNV and YYDKDF (reference sequence). The CDR3 covers 15 residues. V was clipped by 4 bases and J by 5 bases; unmatched bases: 2. Sequenced material: PBMCs. This TCR was recovered from a man aged 65 to 79 in good health and CMV-seronegative. The chain joins TRBV15 to TRBJ2-1, with 13 bases matching TRBD2. DNA for the CDR3: TGTGCCACCAGCAAGGGGACTAGCGGGGACAATGAGCAGTTCTTC. Its translation is CATSKGTSGDNEQFF.